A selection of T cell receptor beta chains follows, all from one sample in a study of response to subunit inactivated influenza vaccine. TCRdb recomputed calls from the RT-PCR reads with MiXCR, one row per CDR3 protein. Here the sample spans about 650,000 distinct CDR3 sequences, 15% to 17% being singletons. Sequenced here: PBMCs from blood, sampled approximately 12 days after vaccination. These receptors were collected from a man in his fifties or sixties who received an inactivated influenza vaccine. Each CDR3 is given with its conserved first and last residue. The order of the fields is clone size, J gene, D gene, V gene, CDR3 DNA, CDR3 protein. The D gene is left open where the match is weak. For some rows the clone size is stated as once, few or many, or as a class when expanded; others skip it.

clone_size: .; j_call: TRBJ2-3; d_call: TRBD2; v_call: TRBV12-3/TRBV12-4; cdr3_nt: TGTGCCAGCATCCCTACTAGCGGACGCACAGATACGCAGTATTTT; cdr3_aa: CASIPTSGRTDTQYF
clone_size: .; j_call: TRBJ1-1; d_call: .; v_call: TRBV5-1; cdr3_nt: TGCGCCAGCAGCTGGGCAGGGCAAGGCACTGAAGCTTTCTTT; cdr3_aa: CASSWAGQGTEAFF
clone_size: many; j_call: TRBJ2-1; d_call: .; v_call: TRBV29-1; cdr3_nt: TGCAGCGTTTCGAGACAGGAGCAGTTCTTC; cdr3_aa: CSVSRQEQFF
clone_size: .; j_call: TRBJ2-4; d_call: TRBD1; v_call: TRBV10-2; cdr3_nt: TGCGCCAGCAGACCGGGACAGGCAGTAGGATTAGCCAAAAACATTCAGTACTTC; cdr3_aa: CASRPGQAVGLAKNIQYF
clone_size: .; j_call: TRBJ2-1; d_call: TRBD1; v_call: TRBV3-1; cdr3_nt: TGTGCCAGCAGCCAATTCGGACAGGGGGTTTACTACAATGAGCAGTTCTTC; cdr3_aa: CASSQFGQGVYYNEQFF
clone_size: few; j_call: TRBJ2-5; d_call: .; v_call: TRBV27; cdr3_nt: TGTGCCAGCAGTTTCCTCGGTGGTGGGGGGTTTGAGACCCAGTACTTC; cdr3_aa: CASSFLGGGGFETQYF
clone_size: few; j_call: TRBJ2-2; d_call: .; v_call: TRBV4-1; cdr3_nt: TGCGCCAGCAGCTTCTCCCAGAACACCGGGGAGCTGTTTTTT; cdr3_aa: CASSFSQNTGELFF
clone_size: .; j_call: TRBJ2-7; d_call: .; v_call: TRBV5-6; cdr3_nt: TGTGCCAGCAGACCCACCGGGACACACTCCTACGAGCAGTACTTC; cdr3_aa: CASRPTGTHSYEQYF
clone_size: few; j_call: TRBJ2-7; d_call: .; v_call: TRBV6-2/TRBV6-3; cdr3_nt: TGTGCCAGCAGAACAGGGCACCACGAGCAGTACTTC; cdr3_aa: CASRTGHHEQYF
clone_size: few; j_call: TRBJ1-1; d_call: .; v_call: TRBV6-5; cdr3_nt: TGTGCCAGCAGTTACCTCAGGGTCACTGAAGCTTTCTTT; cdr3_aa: CASSYLRVTEAFF
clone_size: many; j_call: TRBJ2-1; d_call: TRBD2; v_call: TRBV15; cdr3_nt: TGTGCCACCAGCTCTAGCGGAGCCTACAATGAGCAGTTCTTC; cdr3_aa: CATSSSGAYNEQFF
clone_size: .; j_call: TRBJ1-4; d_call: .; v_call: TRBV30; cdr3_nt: TGTGCCTGGAGTGTCGCTGGCGGGGCGTGGGAAAAACTGTTTTTT; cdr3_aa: CAWSVAGGAWEKLFF
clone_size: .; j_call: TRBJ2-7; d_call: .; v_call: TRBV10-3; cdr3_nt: TGTGCCATCAGTACCAGACAGAGTTACGAGCAGTACTTC; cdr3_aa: CAISTRQSYEQYF
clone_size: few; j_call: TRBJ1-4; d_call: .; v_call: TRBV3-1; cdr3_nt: TGTGCCAGCAGCCCAAAACCGACCGGGATAGCGGAAAAACTGTTTTTT; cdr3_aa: CASSPKPTGIAEKLFF
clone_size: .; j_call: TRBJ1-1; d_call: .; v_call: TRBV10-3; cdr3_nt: TGTGCCATCAGTGAATGGGGTATCAGGACTGAAGCTTTCTTT; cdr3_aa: CAISEWGIRTEAFF
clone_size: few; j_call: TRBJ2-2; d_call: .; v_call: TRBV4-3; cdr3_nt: TGCGCCAGCAGCCAAGTTCTGACCGGGGAGCTGTTTTTT; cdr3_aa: CASSQVLTGELFF
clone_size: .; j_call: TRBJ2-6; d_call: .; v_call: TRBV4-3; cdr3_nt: TGCGCCAGCAGCCAAGGTCCGGTTGAGTTCTCTGGGGCCAACGTCCTGACTTTC; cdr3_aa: CASSQGPVEFSGANVLTF
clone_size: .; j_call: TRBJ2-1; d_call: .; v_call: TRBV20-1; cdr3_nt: TGCAGTGCTAACCTTCAGGGCACTGAGCAGTTCTTC; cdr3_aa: CSANLQGTEQFF
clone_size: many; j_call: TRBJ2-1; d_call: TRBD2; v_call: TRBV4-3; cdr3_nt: TGCGCCAGCAGCCAGGGGACTAGCGGAAGTTGGTACAATGAGCAGTTCTTC; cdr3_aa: CASSQGTSGSWYNEQFF
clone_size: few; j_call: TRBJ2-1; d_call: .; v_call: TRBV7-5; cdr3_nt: .; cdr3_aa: CISVSEACDLRNEQFF
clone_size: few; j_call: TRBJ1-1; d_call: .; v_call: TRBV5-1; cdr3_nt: TGCGCCAGCAGCTTGGGAGTAAGCGTGTACACTGAAGCTTTCTTT; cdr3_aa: CASSLGVSVYTEAFF
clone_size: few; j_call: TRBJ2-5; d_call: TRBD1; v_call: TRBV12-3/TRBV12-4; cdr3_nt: TGTGCCAGCAGTTTTGGCAGGGGGTGGGCAGAGACCCAGTACTTC; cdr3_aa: CASSFGRGWAETQYF
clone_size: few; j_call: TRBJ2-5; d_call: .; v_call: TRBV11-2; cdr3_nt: TGTGCCAGCAGTCCCGGGAGCAACCTTGGGACCCAGTACTTC; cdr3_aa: CASSPGSNLGTQYF
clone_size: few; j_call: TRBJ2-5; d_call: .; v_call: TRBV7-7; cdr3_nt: TGTGCCAGCAGCCGGGGGCTAGCGGATGAAGAGACCCAGTACTTC; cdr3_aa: CASSRGLADEETQYF
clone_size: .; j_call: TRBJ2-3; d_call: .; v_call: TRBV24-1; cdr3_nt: TGTGCCACCAGTGGGGACACCAATACGCAGTATTTT; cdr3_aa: CATSGDTNTQYF
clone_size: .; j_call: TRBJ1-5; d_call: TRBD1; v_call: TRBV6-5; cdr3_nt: TGTGCCAGCAGTTCCGGACAGGGTGGAAGTCAGCCCCAGCATTTT; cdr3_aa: CASSSGQGGSQPQHF